The clone carrying this TCR beta chain has only a few counts. At one boundary the junction diverges from the germline segment, which might be a read error. Germline lookup yields CDR1 SQVTM and CDR2 ANQGSEA. This CDR3 region has 13 residues. The sample belongs to a study of blood T cells in healthy people across ages. A second roughly 6 to 11 cycle PCR used barcoded and J-beta primers. TCRdb passed the 5' RACE reads through MiXCR, listing each CDR3 protein once. The sample shows nearly 800,000 distinct CDR3 sequences, around 25% of them seen only once. In addition, the sample was reused for a study of T cells of mothers and their children. From that report: Both sample barcodes and 2-4 random nucleotides came from the M1S primer of the second PCR. Mothers yielded over 9.5 million CDR3 reads, children several million each. It was related mother-child pairs that showed slightly higher overlap than unrelated pairs, without reaching significance.

The sample consisted of blood. The sequence derives from a boy aged 5-17 years in good health. V usage is TRBV29-1 and J usage is TRBJ2-7, with D possibly matching TRBD1 (6 bases). The CDR3 here is CSFRTDFSCEQYF. The CDR3 DNA reads TGCAGCTTCAGGACAGATTTCTCCTGCGAGCAGTACTTC.